These 27 T cell receptor beta chains share one sample of origin, sequenced in a study of a mutant IDH1 vaccine in newly diagnosed glioma. Time point in this sample: week 47, end of study. The vaccine gave 300 ug of a 20-mer mutant IDH1 peptide subcutaneously per dose. Only in-frame clones appear in the TCRdb table, and some are missing; sequencing was by immunoSEQ multiplex PCR. The table lists 58,000 or so clones, 75% to 90% of them singletons. Antigens for these TCRs are unknown. The sequencing used PBMCs, collected from a glioma patient whose treatment included an IDH1 peptide vaccine. The receptors were gathered from a woman aged 45-65 years with glioma.

V is TRBV15 and J is TRBJ2-5, with 8 nucleotides matching TRBD1. Germline V gene lookup returns CDR1 LNHNV and CDR2 YYDKDF (reference sequence). V lost 0 bases, J lost 5 bases, and 5 bases stayed unmatched. The CDR3 loop spans 15 amino acids. The CDR3 DNA reads TGTGCCACCAGCAGAGATCCGACAGGGGATGAGACCCAGTACTTC. Amino acids: CATSRDPTGDETQYF.

The V call is TRBV19, the J call TRBJ2-5, with 7 bases fitting TRBD2. J lost 5 bases, V lost 5 bases, and 11 bases had no gene match. Germline V gene lookup returns CDR1 LNHDA and CDR2 SQIVND (reference sequence). The CDR3 extends over 15 amino acids. The CDR3 spells CASSGTGGRGETQYF. DNA for the CDR3: TGTGCCAGTAGTGGGACGGGGGGTCGGGGCGAGACCCAGTACTTC.

This chain uses TRBV5-8 with TRBJ1-3, with unresolved D. The CDR3 is made up of 15 amino acids. V lost 0 bases to trimming and J lost 0 bases, with 7 bases between them. Germline V CDR1 and CDR2: SGHTS, YDEGEE. The CDR3 region is CASSLAGTSGNTIYF. For the CDR3, the DNA is TGTGCCAGCAGCTTGGCGGGAACCTCTGGAAACACCATATATTTT. The whole variable domain, remainder taken from reference TRBV5-8 and TRBJ1-3, is EAGVTQSPTHLIKTRGQQATLRCSPISGHTSVYWYQQALGLGLQFLLWYDEGEERNRGNFPPRFSGRQFPNYSSELNVNALELEDSALYLCASSLAGTSGNTIYFGEGSWLTVV.

J is TRBJ2-1 and V is TRBV7-2, with D perhaps TRBD2 (6 bases). Trimming stripped 2 bases from V and 2 bases from J, with 19 bases between. CDR1 is SGHTA, CDR2 FQGNSA, per germline. The CDR3 runs 18 residues. The DNA for the CDR3 is TGTGCCAGCAGCTTAATTCGCTTGCGGGACGGACCCTACAATGAGCAGTTCTTC. This gives the protein CASSLIRLRDGPYNEQFF.

J is TRBJ2-7 and V is TRBV7-9; 13 bases fit TRBD2. The CDR3 spans 17 residues. Germline CDR1 and CDR2: SEHNR and FQNEAQ (reference sequence). The V gene end was trimmed by 5 bases and the J gene end by 1 base; junction bases not matched to a gene: 8. The CDR3 bases are TGTGCCAGCAGCCTAACCCAGACTAGCGGGGGGTCCTACGAGCAGTACTTC. It is translated as CASSLTQTSGGSYEQYF.

Comment on this clone: A read error may account for a junction end that differs from germline. The chain recombines TRBV29-1 with TRBJ1-4; no reliable D call. Germline CDR1 SQVTM, CDR2 ANQGSEA. The CDR3 is made up of 13 amino acids. Written as DNA, the CDR3 is TGCAGCGTAGTGGGAGCCTCGAATGAGAAACTGTTTTTT. Protein sequence: CSVVGASNEKLFF.

This clone was counted a single time. The genes are TRBV6-1 and TRBJ2-5, with D perhaps TRBD2 (5 bases). Trimming cost V 5 bases and J 1 base, with 14 bases left between them. Germline V gene lookup returns CDR1 MNHNS and CDR2 SASEGT. CDR3 length: 15 residues. CDR3 sequence: CASSPHPDSQETQYF. DNA for the CDR3: TGTGCCAGCAGTCCCCACCCGGACTCCCAAGAGACCCAGTACTTC.

The chain uses TRBV9 and TRBJ1-1; 8 bases fit TRBD1. This CDR3 has 15 residues. V lost 4 bases to trimming and J lost 2 bases; unmatched junction nucleotides: 7. CDR1 and CDR2 from the germline V gene are SGDLS and YYNGEE. CDR3 bases: TGTGCCAGCAGCCCGAGGGACAGGCGAAACACTGAAGCTTTCTTT. This encodes CASSPRDRRNTEAFF.

The chain employs TRBV6-1 and TRBJ2-1, with 8 positions matching TRBD1. The V gene's germline CDR1 is MNHNS and CDR2 SASEGT. This CDR3 region has 15 residues. V lost 3 bases and J lost 6; bases outside the gene matches: 7. CDR3 DNA: TGTGCCAGCAGTGAGGACAGGGACGTTTTCAATGAGCAGTTCTTC. This encodes CASSEDRDVFNEQFF.

V usage is TRBV7-9 and J usage is TRBJ1-3; D might be TRBD1 (5 bases). With 0 bases removed from V and 9 bases from J, the gap between germline ends came to 18 bases. This CDR3 region has 16 residues. Germline V gene sequence: CDR1 SEHNR, CDR2 FQNEAQ (reference sequence). As DNA, the CDR3 is TGTGCCAGCAGCTTAGCGGGCTCCGGGGCCGAGAGCACCATATATTTT. Protein sequence: CASSLAGSGAESTIYF.

The rearrangement joins TRBV2 to TRBJ1-1; TRBD1 aligns across 7 bases. J was trimmed by 4 bases and V by 3 bases; bases with no gene match: 8. Germline V gene lookup returns CDR1 SNHLY and CDR2 FYNNEI. The length of the CDR3 is 15 residues. Here the CDR3 reads CASSDPTGLGTEAFF. CDR3 bases: TGTGCCAGCAGTGACCCGACAGGGTTAGGCACTGAAGCTTTCTTT.

This rearrangement joins TRBV29-1 to TRBJ2-1; no clear D gene. Germline V CDR1 and CDR2: SQVTM, ANQGSEA. This CDR3 spans 12 amino acids. V gave up 2 bases and J gave up 3 bases, with 5 bases separating them. CDR3 residues: CSVERVYNEQFF. The CDR3 DNA follows: TGCAGCGTTGAAAGGGTCTACAATGAGCAGTTCTTC.

The chain carries TRBV7-9 and TRBJ2-7, with 7 bases that match TRBD1. From germline, CDR1 is SEHNR and CDR2 FQNEAQ (reference sequence). CDR3 length: 14 amino acids. The junction had 7 bases not matched to a gene; V was cut back by 5 bases and J by 3 bases. In DNA form, the CDR3 reads TGTGCCAGCAGCGTGGACAGGACTGGCTACGAGCAGTACTTC. Amino acids: CASSVDRTGYEQYF.

The V gene is TRBV27, the J gene TRBJ2-7, with a weak D call TRBD2 (8 bases). The CDR3 extends over 17 amino acids. Germline lookup yields CDR1 MNHEY and CDR2 SMNVEV (reference sequence). Trimming took 3 bases from V and 6 from J, leaving 24 bases between them. The DNA for the CDR3 is TGTGCCAGCAGTTTCTCCCGGGGGGGACAGCCCGCCGTCGAGCAGTACTTC. Its translation is CASSFSRGGQPAVEQYF.

This sequence joins TRBV15 and TRBJ2-5; 10 nucleotides agree with TRBD1. V shed 3 bases, J shed 3 bases, and the junction held 7 bases outside the gene matches. This CDR3 is built from 16 residues. Germline V gives CDR1 LNHNV, CDR2 YYDKDF (reference sequence). CDR3 nucleotides: TGTGCCACCAGCAGGAGAGGGACAGGGGACAAAGAGACCCAGTACTTC. Encoded protein: CATSRRGTGDKETQYF.

V is TRBV4-3 and J is TRBJ2-3; 10 positions match TRBD1. The V gene end was trimmed by 2 bases and the J gene end by 3 bases; junction bases not matched to a gene: 2. Germline V CDR1 and CDR2: LGHNA, YSLEER. The CDR3 spans 15 residues. In DNA, the CDR3 is TGCGCCAGCAGCCAACGGACAGGGGGGACAGATACGCAGTATTTT. It encodes CASSQRTGGTDTQYF.

V gene TRBV5-6 combines with J gene TRBJ1-4; tentatively, D is TRBD1 (5 bases). This CDR3 has 14 residues. CDR1 is SGHDT, CDR2 YYEEEE, per germline. V gave up 7 bases and J gave up 8 bases, with 18 bases separating them. The CDR3: CASAKPGLDEKLFF. The CDR3 region has the DNA TGTGCCAGCGCTAAACCGGGACTCGACGAAAAACTGTTTTTT.

The J gene is TRBJ1-6, the V gene TRBV27; D remains ambiguous. The CDR3 covers 14 residues. The germline CDR1 and CDR2 sequences are MNHEY and SMNVEV (reference sequence). Trimming pared 3 bases from V and 10 bases from J, leaving 13 bases between. The CDR3 sequence is CASSLLEVRSPLHF. CDR3 in DNA: TGTGCCAGCAGTTTGTTGGAGGTGCGATCACCCCTCCACTTT.

V is TRBV7-2 and J is TRBJ1-1; TRBD1 agrees at 8 bases. J lost 5 bases, V lost 3 bases, and 11 bases had no gene match. CDR1 is SGHTA and CDR2 is FQGNSA in the germline V gene. The CDR3 totals 16 residues. The CDR3 reads CASSFHLQWTGTEAFF. The CDR3 DNA follows: TGTGCCAGCAGCTTCCACCTCCAGTGGACAGGGACTGAAGCTTTCTTT.

The rearrangement uses TRBV7-2 and TRBJ1-2; D gene ambiguous. The germline CDR1 and CDR2 sequences are SGHTA and FQGNSA. CDR3 size: 12 residues. Between the trimmed V and J ends, which lost 5 bases and 11 bases, there was a span of 15 bases. CDR3 sequence (DNA): TGTGCCAGCAGCCCTCCCGGGATTGAATACACCTTC. Protein sequence: CASSPPGIEYTF. The full variable domain, its missing parts supplied by reference TRBV7-2 and TRBJ1-2, is GAGVSQSPSNKVTEKGKDVELRCDPISGHTALYWYRQSLGQGLEFLIYFQGNSAPDKSGLPSDRFSAERTGGSVSTLTIQRTQQEDSAVYLCASSPPGIEYTFGSGTRLTVV.

The rearrangement uses TRBV7-9 and TRBJ2-3, with D perhaps being TRBD1 or TRBD2 (5 bases each). The V gene lost 2 bases and the J gene lost 3 bases, with 18 bases spanning the gap. The CDR3 has 17 amino acids. The germline gives CDR1 SEHNR, CDR2 FQNEAQ (reference sequence). CDR3 residues: CASSLYFRGRETDTQYF. The CDR3 DNA reads as TGTGCCAGCAGCTTATATTTTCGGGGCCGAGAGACAGATACGCAGTATTTT.

This chain links TRBV4-3 with TRBJ2-1; possibly TRBD1 or TRBD2 for D (6 bases each). The V end lost 4 bases, the J end lost 4 bases, and 23 bases lay between the germline ends. Germline values: CDR1 LGHNA, CDR2 YSLEER. This CDR3 spans 18 amino acids. As DNA, the CDR3 is TGCGCCAGCAGCCGGGAGTGGGGGGCCGGACCCTTTTACAATGAGCAGTTCTTC. Protein sequence: CASSREWGAGPFYNEQFF.

CDR3 in DNA: TGTGCCAGCAGCTCGAAGACAGGGGTCACTGAAGCTTTCTTT. Amino acids: CASSSKTGVTEAFF. V usage is TRBV11-2 and J usage is TRBJ1-1; 8 nucleotides align to TRBD1. V shed 4 bases, J shed 4 bases, and the junction held 5 bases outside the gene matches. Germline CDR1 is SGHAT and CDR2 is FQNNGV. The CDR3 has 14 residues.

The genes are TRBV5-4 and TRBJ2-7, with 10 bases that match TRBD1. In germline, CDR1 is SGHNT, CDR2 YYREEE (reference sequence). The V and J ends lost 5 bases and 6 bases, in that order; junction bases with no gene match: 14. The length of the CDR3 is 16 residues. CDR3 sequence reads: CASSKSHEGTGAEQYF. Here the CDR3 DNA reads TGTGCCAGCAGTAAATCGCATGAAGGGACAGGGGCCGAGCAGTACTTC. Combining the CDR3 with reference TRBV5-4 and TRBJ2-7 gives the whole variable domain ETGVTQSPTHLIKTRGQQVTLRCSSQSGHNTVSWYQQALGQGPQFIFQYYREEENGRGNFPPRFSGLQFPNYSSELNVNALELDDSALYLCASSKSHEGTGAEQYFGPGTRLTVT.

The rearrangement links TRBV5-1 to TRBJ1-3; 7 nucleotides line up with TRBD1. The ends lost 1 base at V and 3 bases at J; junction bases unmatched: 13. There are 18 residues in the CDR3. Germline CDR1 SGHRS, CDR2 YFSETQ. CDR3 nucleotide sequence: TGCGCCAGCAGCTTGAGTACTTTGACAGGGCTTCTTGGAAACACCATATATTTT. Amino acids: CASSLSTLTGLLGNTIYF.

The V call is TRBV4-3, the J call TRBJ2-1; perhaps TRBD1 as D (6 bases). Germline CDR1 reads LGHNA; CDR2 reads YSLEER. This CDR3 has 16 amino acids. Trimming took 0 bases from V and 1 from J, leaving 10 bases between them. The chain's CDR3 is CASSQDARGSYNEQFF. CDR3 DNA: TGCGCCAGCAGCCAAGACGCGAGGGGGTCCTACAATGAGCAGTTCTTC.

The chain has TRBV9 and TRBJ1-3, with TRBD1 identical over 7 bases. Germline V gene sequence: CDR1 SGDLS, CDR2 YYNGEE. The CDR3 extends over 17 amino acids. Trimming removed 3 bases from V and 4 bases from J; junction bases left unmatched: 13. This CDR3 is CASSAINRGKGGNTIYF. CDR3 in DNA: TGTGCCAGCAGCGCCATAAACAGGGGCAAGGGAGGAAACACCATATATTTT.